The text below deals with one T cell receptor (beta chain). Its specificity is unknown. Assay used: immunoSEQ multiplex PCR; TCRdb lists only in-frame clones, some missing. Among about 130,000 clones listed, roughly 83% were seen once. This sample stems from a study of PD-L1 blockade in urothelial cancer. Study-level background: From 0 to 3 prior chemotherapy regimens had been given to the patients. Blood drawn 3 weeks (second dose) and 6 weeks after treatment start was analyzed.

Study-wide results and caveats: By 3 weeks, tumor-associated blood clones had expanded more in durable-benefit patients.

Time point given: peripheral blood 6 weeks after treatment start. Every patient provided from 1 to 8 samples, collected pretreatment and on-treatment. The junction had 7 bases not matched to a gene; V was cut back by 0 bases and J by 6 bases. CDR3 length: 16 amino acids. The germline V gene has CDR1 MNHNY and CDR2 SVGAGI (reference sequence). This rearrangement joins TRBV6-6 to TRBJ2-2; 7 nucleotides line up with TRBD1. The origin of this receptor is a man aged 45-65 years with urothelial cancer. The sample in question was PBMCs, obtained around atezolizumab (anti-PD-L1) treatment. CDR3 amino acids: CASSYSGYRGSGELFF. In DNA, the CDR3 is TGTGCCAGCAGTTACTCGGGATACAGGGGTTCCGGGGAGCTGTTTTTT.